This T cell receptor (beta chain) was identified in a study of blood T cell repertoires in COVID-19. Across the whole study: PBMCs, B-cell-depleted T cells, or T cells were the source of the cDNA or gDNA that made up the material.

The CDR3 contains 17 residues. Germline V CDR1 and CDR2: SNHLY, FYNNEI. V dropped 4 bases and J dropped 2; count of bases not matched to a gene: 9. Generated by immunoSEQ multiplex PCR, the TCRdb table keeps only in-frame clones and is missing some. Of fewer than 250,000 clones listed, 70% to 85% are singletons. The V and J genes are TRBV2 and TRBJ2-3, with 10 positions matching TRBD2. Sequenced sample: peripheral blood. The source is a woman aged 45-59 years with acute or convalescent COVID-19. The CDR3 loop is CASSGEYTSGVTDTQYF. The CDR3 bases are TGTGCCAGCAGTGGGGAGTATACTAGCGGGGTCACAGATACGCAGTATTTT.